Below are 4 T cell receptor beta chains sequenced from a single sample in a study of T cell responses to AZD1222 COVID-19 vaccine. The protocol was immunoSEQ multiplex PCR, while the TCRdb copy is restricted to in-frame clones and leaves out a portion. Counted here are around 90,000 clones, about 88% occurring once; the ten biggest clones make up more than 10%. Specimen: peripheral blood, collected on day 0 of AZD1222 vaccination. The source is an adult in good health.

The chain recombines TRBV7-2 with TRBJ2-5; 7 positions agree with TRBD1. This CDR3 spans 14 amino acids. In germline, CDR1 is SGHTA, CDR2 FQGNSA. J was trimmed by 1 base and V by 1 base; bases with no gene match: 0. The DNA of the CDR3 is TGTGCCAGCAGCTTAGACAGGGGCCAAGAGACCCAGTACTTC. It is translated as CASSLDRGQETQYF.

V gene TRBV6-5 combines with J gene TRBJ1-2, with 8 bases lining up with TRBD1. The CDR3 totals 13 residues. V was pared by 11 bases and J by 4 bases, with 9 bases of the junction left unmatched. Germline values: CDR1 MNHEY, CDR2 SVGAGI. CDR3 sequence reads: CAGSDRAPYGYTF. The CDR3 DNA follows: TGTGCCGGTTCGGACAGGGCCCCCTATGGCTACACCTTC.

The genes are TRBV5-1 and TRBJ1-1, with 7 bases matching TRBD1. This CDR3 has 15 residues. Germline V gives CDR1 SGHRS, CDR2 YFSETQ. The V segment lost 2 bases and the J segment 1 base; nucleotides outside the gene matches: 5. The CDR3 region is CASSFSRQGNTEAFF. CDR3 bases: TGCGCCAGCAGCTTCTCCCGACAGGGGAACACTGAAGCTTTCTTT.

This clone was detected once. This chain links TRBV9 with TRBJ2-7; 9 bases line up with TRBD1. This CDR3 contains 14 residues. V lost 4 bases, J lost 5 bases, and 7 bases stayed unmatched. Germline CDR1 is SGDLS and CDR2 is YYNGEE. CDR3 protein: CASSPRDRVHEQYF. The CDR3 bases are TGTGCCAGCAGCCCCCGGGACAGGGTACACGAGCAGTACTTC.